The 21 T cell receptor beta chains below come from one sample, sequenced in a study of cytomegalovirus exposure and HLA in healthy donors. The PCR was carried out with 60 Vbeta primers and 13 Jbeta primers. Repertoires were generated with immunoSEQ multiplex PCR, while TCRdb's copy carries only in-frame clones and drops some. Seen here are 70,000 or so clones, 86% observed once, and the top ten hold roughly 2%. The material sequenced was PBMCs. The receptors shown here come from a woman aged 25 to 39 in good health and CMV-seronegative.

This sequence joins TRBV5-1 and TRBJ2-7, with TRBD1 identical over 11 bases. Germline values: CDR1 SGHRS, CDR2 YFSETQ. CDR3 length equals 13 residues. J lost 6 bases, V lost 3 bases, and 2 bases had no gene match. In DNA form, the CDR3 reads TGCGCCAGCAGCTCGGACAGGGGGCGCGAGCAGTACTTC. Protein sequence: CASSSDRGREQYF.

This clone was detected a few times. The chain is built from TRBV7-9 and TRBJ2-1; 12 bases align to TRBD2. V lost 5 bases, J lost 6 bases, and 11 bases stayed unmatched. The CDR3 loop spans 17 amino acids. Germline CDR1 reads SEHNR; CDR2 reads FQNEAQ (reference sequence). As DNA, the CDR3 is TGTGCCAGCAGCATGACTAGCGGGAGCGCCAGGGGCAATGAGCAGTTCTTC. Translation: CASSMTSGSARGNEQFF. Full variable domain (rest looked up from reference TRBV7-9 and TRBJ2-1): DTGVSQNPRHKITKRGQNVTFRCDPISEHNRLYWYRQTLGQGPEFLTYFQNEAQLEKSRLLSDRFSAERPKGSFSTLEIQRTEQGDSAMYLCASSMTSGSARGNEQFFGPGTRLTVL.

The V gene is TRBV9, the J gene TRBJ2-5, with 13 bases matching TRBD2. Germline CDR1 SGDLS, CDR2 YYNGEE. The CDR3 consists of 17 residues. V was clipped by 3 bases and J by 2 bases; unmatched bases: 7. In DNA form, the CDR3 reads TGTGCCAGCAGCGACGGACTAGCGGGAGAGGGGCAAGAGACCCAGTACTTC. This translates into CASSDGLAGEGQETQYF.

The chain recombines TRBV6-5 with TRBJ2-6; D is ambiguous. From germline, CDR1 is MNHEY and CDR2 SVGAGI. CDR3 length: 15 amino acids. The germline V and J ends were trimmed by 2 bases and 0 bases, with 5 bases remaining between them. In nucleotides, the CDR3 is TGTGCCAGCAGTTACGCGGCCTCTGGGGCCAACGTCCTGACTTTC. Residues: CASSYAASGANVLTF.

This rearrangement joins TRBV19 to TRBJ1-4; D unresolved. Germline V gene sequence: CDR1 LNHDA, CDR2 SQIVND (reference sequence). The CDR3 is 13 residues long. The germline V and J ends were trimmed by 4 bases and 8 bases, with 11 bases remaining between them. The chain's CDR3 is CASSKREEEKLFF. CDR3 DNA: TGTGCCAGTAGTAAACGGGAGGAGGAAAAACTGTTTTTT.

This clone was counted between two and nine times. The chain couples TRBV19 to TRBJ2-6; 8 positions match TRBD1. Trimming at V came to 9 bases and at J to 8 bases, leaving 9 bases not matched to a gene. The CDR3 sequence is 14 residues long. Germline CDR1 LNHDA, CDR2 SQIVND (reference sequence). CDR3 sequence (DNA): TGTGCCAGCTCCGGACAGGGAGAAACCAACGTCCTGACTTTC. Translating it yields CASSGQGETNVLTF.

The chain recombines TRBV12-5 with TRBJ1-1; D gene ambiguous. V lost 3 bases to trimming and J lost 4 bases, with 6 bases between them. The CDR3 loop spans 12 amino acids. Germline V gene sequence: CDR1 LGHNT, CDR2 FRNRAP. The CDR3 DNA reads TGTGCTAGTGGTTTCGAAGCCACTGAAGCTTTCTTT. It translates to CASGFEATEAFF. Filled out from reference TRBV12-5 and TRBJ1-1, the complete variable domain reads DARVTQTPRHKVTEMGQEVTMRCQPILGHNTVFWYRQTMMQGLELLAYFRNRAPLDDSGMPKDRFSAEMPDATLATLKIQPSEPRDSAVYFCASGFEATEAFFGQGTRLTVV.

V and J are TRBV6-1 and TRBJ2-7, with a possible D match to TRBD2 (5 bases). Germline assignment: CDR1 MNHNS and CDR2 SASEGT. V lost 4 bases to trimming and J lost 1 base, with 11 bases between them. The CDR3 extends over 14 amino acids. CDR3 in DNA: TGTGCCAGCAGTGCGGGAATCCCTTCCTACGAGCAGTACTTC. This codes for CASSAGIPSYEQYF.

The J gene is TRBJ1-5, the V gene TRBV28, with D maybe TRBD1 (5 bases). Germline CDR1 MDHEN, CDR2 SYDVKM. V lost 5 bases to trimming and J lost 6 bases, with 14 bases between them. This CDR3 contains 14 residues. The CDR3 loop is CASSTTTAGQPQHF. The CDR3 coding sequence is TGTGCCAGCAGTACAACGACAGCCGGTCAGCCCCAGCATTTT.

The gene calls are TRBV11-1 and TRBJ2-3; 7 nucleotides match TRBD2. Germline CDR1 and CDR2: SGHAT and FQDESV (reference sequence). V gave up 1 base and J gave up 6 bases; unmatched junction bases: 10. There are 16 residues in the CDR3. CDR3 sequence (DNA): TGTGCCAGCAGCTTAGTCGCTAGCGGACCGGGGGATACGCAGTATTTT. Its protein is CASSLVASGPGDTQYF. The complete variable domain, with remaining parts taken from reference TRBV11-1 and TRBJ2-3, reads EAEVAQSPRYKITEKSQAVAFWCDPISGHATLYWYRQILGQGPELLVQFQDESVVDDSQLPKDRFSAERLKGVDSTLKIQPAELGDSAMYLCASSLVASGPGDTQYFGPGTRLTVL.

The V and J genes are TRBV6-4 and TRBJ2-2, with D tentatively TRBD2 (5 bases). With 4 bases removed from V and 7 bases from J, the gap between germline ends came to 13 bases. Germline V gives CDR1 MRHNA, CDR2 SNTAGT. The length of the CDR3 is 14 residues. The CDR3 loop is CASSASLSGGELFF. CDR3 coding DNA: TGTGCCAGCAGTGCATCCCTCAGCGGCGGGGAGCTGTTTTTT.

This chain's CDR3 is CASSLARGSNTGELFF. CDR3 bases: TGTGCCAGCAGCTTAGCGCGCGGTTCGAACACCGGGGAGCTGTTTTTT. J is TRBJ2-2 and V is TRBV7-8; D is ambiguous. V lost 0 bases to trimming and J lost 0 bases, with 8 bases between them. The CDR3 is 16 residues long. Germline V CDR1 and CDR2: SGHVS, FQNEAQ.

This chain links TRBV28 with TRBJ1-2; D gene ambiguous. Germline CDR1 and CDR2: MDHEN and SYDVKM. The CDR3 sequence is 14 residues long. With 7 bases removed from V and 2 bases from J, the gap between germline ends came to 14 bases. CDR3 sequence (DNA): TGTGCCAGCACCCTAAGCAGGTCCAACTATGGCTACACCTTC. Translating gives CASTLSRSNYGYTF.

The chain carries TRBV6-5 and TRBJ2-7, with D perhaps TRBD2 (6 bases). Per germline, CDR1 MNHEY and CDR2 SVGAGI. The germline V and J ends were trimmed by 2 bases and 4 bases, with 12 bases remaining between them. The length of the CDR3 is 14 residues. As DNA, the CDR3 is TGTGCCAGCAGTTACGGGGGGTCCGCTTACGAGCAGTACTTC. Protein product: CASSYGGSAYEQYF.

V usage is TRBV27 and J usage is TRBJ1-1; D might be TRBD1 (6 bases). The CDR3 extends over 12 amino acids. The germline V and J ends were trimmed by 3 bases and 13 bases, with 15 bases remaining between them. Germline V gene data show CDR1 as MNHEY and CDR2 as SMNVEV (reference sequence). This CDR3 reads CASSFPGEQVFF. CDR3 bases: TGTGCCAGCAGTTTCCCAGGGGAGCAAGTTTTCTTT.

The rearrangement links TRBV7-2 to TRBJ2-6, with D possibly TRBD2 on 5 matching bases. Trimming shortened V by 2 bases and J by 2 bases, and 10 bases separated the two germline ends. This CDR3 region has 16 residues. Per the germline V gene, CDR1 is SGHTA and CDR2 is FQGNSA. DNA of the CDR3: TGTGCCAGCAGCTTATTGGCCGGGACTGGGGCCAACGTCCTGACTTTC. This translates into CASSLLAGTGANVLTF.

The gene calls are TRBV4-3 and TRBJ2-5; D perhaps matches TRBD2 (6 bases). Trimming shortened V by 0 bases and J by 5 bases, and 13 bases separated the two germline ends. The length of the CDR3 is 15 residues. The germline V gene has CDR1 LGHNA and CDR2 YSLEER. CDR3 in amino acids: CASSQDPGGYETQYF. In nucleotides, the CDR3 is TGCGCCAGCAGCCAAGACCCTGGAGGGTATGAGACCCAGTACTTC.

The chain links TRBV6-4 to TRBJ2-1, with a weak D call TRBD2 (5 bases). This CDR3 is 15 amino acids long. V was pared by 3 bases and J by 3 bases, with 12 bases between. CDR1 MRHNA and CDR2 SNTAGT come from the germline V gene. The CDR3 loop is CASSERVGDYNEQFF. The CDR3 coding sequence is TGTGCCAGCAGTGAGAGGGTGGGAGACTACAATGAGCAGTTCTTC.

The gene calls are TRBV6-5 and TRBJ2-7; 9 bases align to TRBD1. This CDR3 spans 15 amino acids. Germline lookup yields CDR1 MNHEY and CDR2 SVGAGI. The V segment lost 0 bases and the J segment 2 bases; nucleotides outside the gene matches: 2. CDR3 nucleotide sequence: TGTGCCAGCAGTTACTCGAGACAGGGGGCCTACGAGCAGTACTTC. Amino acids: CASSYSRQGAYEQYF.

The gene calls are TRBV10-1 and TRBJ2-5, with 7 positions matching TRBD1. J was trimmed by 5 bases and V by 3 bases; bases with no gene match: 3. Per the germline V gene, CDR1 is WNHNN and CDR2 is SYGVQD (reference sequence). The CDR3 totals 13 residues. The CDR3 sequence is CASSEGGVETQYF. The CDR3 DNA sequence: TGCGCCAGCAGTGAAGGGGGCGTGGAGACCCAGTACTTC.

The chain joins TRBV5-6 to TRBJ2-2; 9 bases align to TRBD1. The ends lost 0 bases at V and 6 bases at J; junction bases unmatched: 9. CDR3 length: 17 residues. Germline lookup yields CDR1 SGHDT and CDR2 YYEEEE. CDR3 bases: TGTGCCAGCAGCTTGGCCGGGACAGGGTCAAGAGCCGGGGAGCTGTTTTTT. Translating gives CASSLAGTGSRAGELFF. The full variable domain, rest sourced from reference TRBV5-6 and TRBJ2-2, is DAGVTQSPTHLIKTRGQQVTLRCSPKSGHDTVSWYQQALGQGPQFIFQYYEEEERQRGNFPDRFSGHQFPNYSSELNVNALLLGDSALYLCASSLAGTGSRAGELFFGEGSRLTVL.